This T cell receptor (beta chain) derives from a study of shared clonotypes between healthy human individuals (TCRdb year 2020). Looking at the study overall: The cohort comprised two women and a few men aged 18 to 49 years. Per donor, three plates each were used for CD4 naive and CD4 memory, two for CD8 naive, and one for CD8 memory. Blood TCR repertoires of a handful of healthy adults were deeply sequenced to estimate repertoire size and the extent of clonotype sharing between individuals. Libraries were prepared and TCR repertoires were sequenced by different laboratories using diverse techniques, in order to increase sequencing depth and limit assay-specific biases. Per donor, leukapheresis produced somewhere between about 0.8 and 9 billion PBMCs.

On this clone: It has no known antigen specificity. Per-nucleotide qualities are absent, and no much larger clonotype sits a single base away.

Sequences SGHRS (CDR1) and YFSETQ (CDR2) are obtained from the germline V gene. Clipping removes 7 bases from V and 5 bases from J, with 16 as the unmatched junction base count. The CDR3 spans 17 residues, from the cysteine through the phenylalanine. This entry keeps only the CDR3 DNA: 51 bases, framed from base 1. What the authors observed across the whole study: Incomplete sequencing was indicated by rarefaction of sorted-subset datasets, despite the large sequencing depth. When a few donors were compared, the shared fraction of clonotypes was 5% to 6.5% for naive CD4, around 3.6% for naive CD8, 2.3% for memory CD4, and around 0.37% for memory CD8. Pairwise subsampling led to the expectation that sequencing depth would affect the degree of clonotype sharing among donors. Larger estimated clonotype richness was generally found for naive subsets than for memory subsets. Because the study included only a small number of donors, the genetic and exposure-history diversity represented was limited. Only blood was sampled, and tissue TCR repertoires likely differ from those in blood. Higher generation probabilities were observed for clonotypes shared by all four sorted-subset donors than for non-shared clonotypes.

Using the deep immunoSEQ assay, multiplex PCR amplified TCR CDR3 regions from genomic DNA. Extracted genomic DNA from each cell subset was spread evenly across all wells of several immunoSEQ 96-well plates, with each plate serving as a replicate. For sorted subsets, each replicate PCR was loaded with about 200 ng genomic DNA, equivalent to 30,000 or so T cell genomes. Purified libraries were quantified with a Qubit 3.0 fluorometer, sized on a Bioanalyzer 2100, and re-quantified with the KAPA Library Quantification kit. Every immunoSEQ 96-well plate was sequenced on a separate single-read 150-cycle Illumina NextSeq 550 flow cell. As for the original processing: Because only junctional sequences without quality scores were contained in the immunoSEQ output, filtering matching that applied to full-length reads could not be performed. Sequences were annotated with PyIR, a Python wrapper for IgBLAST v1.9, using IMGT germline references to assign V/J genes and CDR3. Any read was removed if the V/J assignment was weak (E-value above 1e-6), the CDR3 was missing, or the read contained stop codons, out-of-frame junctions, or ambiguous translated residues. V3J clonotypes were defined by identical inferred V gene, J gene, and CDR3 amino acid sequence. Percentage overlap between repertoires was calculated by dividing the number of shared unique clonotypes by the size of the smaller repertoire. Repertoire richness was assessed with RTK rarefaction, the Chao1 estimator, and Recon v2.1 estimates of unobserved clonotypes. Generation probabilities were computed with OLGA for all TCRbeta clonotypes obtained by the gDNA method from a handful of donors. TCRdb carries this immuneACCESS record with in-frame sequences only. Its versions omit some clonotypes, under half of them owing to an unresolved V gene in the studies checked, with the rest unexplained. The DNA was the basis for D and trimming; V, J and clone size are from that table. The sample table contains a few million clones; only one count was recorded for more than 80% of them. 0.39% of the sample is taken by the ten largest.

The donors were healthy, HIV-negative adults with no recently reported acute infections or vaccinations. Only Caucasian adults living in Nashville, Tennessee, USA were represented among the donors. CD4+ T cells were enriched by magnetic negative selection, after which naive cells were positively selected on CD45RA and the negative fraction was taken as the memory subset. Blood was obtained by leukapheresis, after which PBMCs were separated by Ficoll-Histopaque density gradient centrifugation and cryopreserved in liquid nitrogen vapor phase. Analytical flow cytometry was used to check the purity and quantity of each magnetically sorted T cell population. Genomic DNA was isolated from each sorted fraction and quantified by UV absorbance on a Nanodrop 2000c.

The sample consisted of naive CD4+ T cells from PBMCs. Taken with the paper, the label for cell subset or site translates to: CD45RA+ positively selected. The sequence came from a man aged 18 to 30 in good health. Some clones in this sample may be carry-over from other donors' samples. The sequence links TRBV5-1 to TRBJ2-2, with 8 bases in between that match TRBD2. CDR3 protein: CASSSPKAGGLTGELFF. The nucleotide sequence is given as TGCGCCAGCTCATCCCCTAAGGCGGGAGGATTGACCGGGGAGCTGTTTTTT.